This paragraph reports one T cell receptor beta chain. Germline CDR1 LNHDA, CDR2 SQIVND (reference sequence). Between the trimmed V and J ends, which lost 4 bases and 7 bases, there was a span of 10 bases. The CDR3 has 13 amino acids. Genomic DNA came from blood conventional CD4+ T cells gated CD25-low CD127-high. These data belong to a study of regulatory and conventional T cells in RAG deficiency. Using immunoSEQ multiplex PCR, the repertoire was profiled, and TCRdb retains in-frame clones only, with some absent. The profile covers about 30,000 clones, with about 96% appearing a single time and roughly 0.35% taken by the ten largest. In addition, the sample was reused for a study of regulatory T cells. As that study records: Primers: 52 TRBV forward and 13 TRBJ reverse.

The sequence came from a human donor in good health. The gene calls are TRBV19 and TRBJ2-2; a weak D match, TRBD1 (6 bases). Input material: CD25- CD4+ T cells sorted from blood. CDR3 coding DNA: TGTGCCAGTAGTAACACAGGGATCGGGGAGCTGTTTTTT. Its translation: CASSNTGIGELFF.